The 24 T cell receptor beta chains below come from one sample, sequenced in a study of metastatic and nonmetastatic thyroid tumors. TCRdb redid the clone calls on the PCR reads using MiXCR. The top ten clones hold about 21% of a sample with tens of thousands of clones, under 4.5% of them seen once. No treatment of any kind had been given to any patient before thyroid surgery. The sequenced material came from blood. The receptors shown here come from a female donor with papillary thyroid cancer or a benign thyroid nodule (not recorded which). Some clones in this sample may be carry-over from other donors' samples.

The J gene is TRBJ2-1, the V gene TRBV6-1; 12 bases align to TRBD2. This CDR3 region has 16 residues. J was trimmed by 9 bases and V by 3 bases; bases with no gene match: 9. Germline CDR1 and CDR2: MNHNS and SASEGT. CDR3 nucleotides: TGTGCCAGCAGTGACAGACTAGCGGGAGATTCAGGTGAGCAGTTCTTC. This gives the protein CASSDRLAGDSGEQFF.

The sample holds a few counts of this clone. The V call is TRBV5-1, the J call TRBJ1-5, with D possibly TRBD1 on 6 matching bases. This CDR3 is built from 16 residues. CDR1 is SGHRS, CDR2 YFSETQ, per germline. Trimming removed 1 base from V and 0 bases from J, with 11 bases in between. DNA for the CDR3: TGCGCCAGCAGCTTGTGGCCAGGGGTTAGCAATCAGCCCCAGCATTTT. This gives the protein CASSLWPGVSNQPQHF.

This clone was detected a few times. V is TRBV6-5 and J is TRBJ2-2, with 13 bases fitting TRBD2. The V segment lost 0 bases and the J segment 4 bases; nucleotides outside the gene matches: 5. CDR3 length equals 18 residues. CDR1 is MNHEY, CDR2 SVGAGI, per germline. This CDR3 is CASSYSGLAGSGTGELFF. The CDR3 coding sequence is TGTGCCAGCAGTTACTCGGGACTAGCGGGATCGGGCACCGGGGAGCTGTTTTTT.

The chain combines TRBV7-9 with TRBJ1-2; TRBD1 matches at 8 bases. In germline, CDR1 is SEHNR, CDR2 FQNEAQ (reference sequence). Unmatched junction bases numbered 7, after V lost 5 bases and J lost 8 bases. The CDR3 covers 13 residues. DNA for the CDR3: TGTGCCAGCAGCCGGCAGGGGGCAGGAGGCTACACCTTC. Translated: CASSRQGAGGYTF.

This clone was picked up a small number of times. A much larger clone differs from this one at a single base, so this may be a read error. This chain uses TRBV9 with TRBJ2-7; weak D call: TRBD2 (6 bases). With 3 bases removed from V and 6 bases from J, the gap between germline ends came to 16 bases. The germline gives CDR1 SGDLS, CDR2 YYNGEE. This CDR3 is 14 amino acids long. This chain's CDR3 is CASSATTWGVEQYF. CDR3 coding DNA: TGTGCCAGCAGCGCTACGACATGGGGGGTCGAGCAGTACTTC.

The chain has TRBV6-1 and TRBJ1-1, with D perhaps matching TRBD1 (6 bases). The CDR3 contains 13 residues. Trimming removed 6 bases from V and 5 bases from J, with 13 bases in between. CDR1 MNHNS and CDR2 SASEGT come from the germline V gene. The CDR3 reads CASSLQGGTEAFF. The CDR3 DNA follows: TGTGCCAGCAGCCTACAGGGCGGTACTGAAGCTTTCTTT.

This clone occurred many times. A much larger clone is a single base away; this may be a read error. V usage is TRBV7-9 and J usage is TRBJ2-1; D uncertain. This CDR3 has 15 residues. The V gene lost 4 bases and the J gene lost 5 bases, with 15 bases spanning the gap. CDR1 and CDR2 from the germline V gene are SEHNR and FQNEAQ (reference sequence). CDR3 residues: CASSSRVTRDNEQFF. CDR3 DNA: TGTGCCAGCAGCTCAAGGGTGACTCGGGACAATGAGCAGTTCTTC.

This clone is deemed medium-sized. This rearrangement joins TRBV28 to TRBJ2-7; 8 bases are a match to TRBD2. V was clipped by 6 bases and J by 0 bases; unmatched bases: 7. The CDR3 consists of 15 residues. CDR1 is MDHEN, CDR2 SYDVKM, per germline. CDR3 region: CASRDTSGGSYEQYF. The CDR3 coding sequence is TGTGCCAGCAGGGATACTAGCGGCGGCTCCTACGAGCAGTACTTC. The variable domain in full, with the rest retrieved from reference TRBV28 and TRBJ2-7, is DVKVTQSSRYLVKRTGEKVFLECVQDMDHENMFWYRQDPGLGLRLIYFSYDVKMKEKGDIPEGYSVSREKKERFSLILESASTNQTSMYLCASRDTSGGSYEQYFGPGTRLTVT.

This clone was seen many times. Additional DNA sequences in this sample encode the identical CDR3. The rearrangement joins TRBV7-9 to TRBJ1-2; perhaps TRBD1 as D (5 bases). The CDR3 runs 16 residues. Trimming took off 5 bases at V and 5 bases at J, with 21 bases between the two ends. Germline V gene data show CDR1 as SEHNR and CDR2 as FQNEAQ (reference sequence). The CDR3 region is CASSPRRGGRSYGYTF. The CDR3 DNA reads as TGTGCCAGCAGCCCCAGGCGCGGGGGTCGCTCATATGGCTACACCTTC. Full variable domain (remainder filled in from reference TRBV7-9 and TRBJ1-2): DTGVSQNPRHKITKRGQNVTFRCDPISEHNRLYWYRQTLGQGPEFLTYFQNEAQLEKSRLLSDRFSAERPKGSFSTLEIQRTEQGDSAMYLCASSPRRGGRSYGYTFGSGTRLTVV.

There are many counts of this clone. The chain has TRBV29-1 and TRBJ2-7; tentatively, D is TRBD2 (5 bases). This CDR3 contains 14 residues. CDR1 is SQVTM and CDR2 is ANQGSEA in the germline V gene. The CDR3 DNA reads as TGCAGGACCCTACCCCCGGGGAAGTGTTGCGAGCAGTACTTC. It specifies CRTLPPGKCCEQYF.

There are many counts of this clone. The rearrangement links TRBV20-1 to TRBJ1-6, with D uncertain. V was clipped by 1 base and J by 10 bases, with 14 bases between them. CDR3 length equals 14 residues. Germline V CDR1 and CDR2: DFQATT, SNEGSKA (reference sequence). DNA of the CDR3: TGCAGTGCTAGAGGGGTCCTAGTCGGCTCACCCCTCCACTTT. This gives the protein CSARGVLVGSPLHF.

V gene TRBV2 combines with J gene TRBJ2-2; the match to TRBD1 covers 8 bases. Trimming cost V 4 bases and J 3 bases; bases outside gene matches: 4. CDR3 length equals 15 residues. Per germline, CDR1 SNHLY and CDR2 FYNNEI. This chain's CDR3 is CASSVGQGDTGELFF. The CDR3 DNA follows: TGTGCCAGCAGTGTAGGACAGGGAGACACCGGGGAGCTGTTTTTT.

This clone counts as medium-sized. V and J are TRBV27 and TRBJ2-2; no definite D call. With 8 bases removed from V and 6 bases from J, the gap between germline ends came to 16 bases. Germline V gene sequence: CDR1 MNHEY, CDR2 SMNVEV (reference sequence). CDR3 length equals 14 residues. DNA of the CDR3: TGTGCCAGCGGATGGGGTCGCGGCTCCGGGGAGCTGTTTTTT. Protein sequence: CASGWGRGSGELFF.

This chain links TRBV28 with TRBJ1-1, with TRBD1 as a possible D gene (6 bases). The germline V and J ends were trimmed by 4 bases and 8 bases, with 11 bases remaining between them. This CDR3 is built from 12 residues. Germline CDR1 and CDR2: MDHEN and SYDVKM. CDR3 amino acids: CASSWLTGEAFF. The CDR3, as DNA: TGTGCCAGCAGTTGGCTAACAGGGGAAGCTTTCTTT.

The chain joins TRBV19 to TRBJ1-2; a possible D gene is TRBD1 (6 bases). V lost 5 bases and J lost 6, with 16 bases in between. CDR1 and CDR2 (germline): LNHDA, SQIVND (reference sequence). This CDR3 comprises 14 residues. The CDR3 is CASSSARGGNGYTF. The CDR3 coding sequence is TGTGCCAGTAGTTCAGCAAGGGGGGGGAATGGCTACACCTTC.

The V call is TRBV6-2 or TRBV6-3, the J call TRBJ2-1, with D possibly being TRBD1 or TRBD2 (6 bases each). The V end was cut by 4 bases, the J end by 14 bases, with 18 bases between. The CDR3 loop spans 13 amino acids. Germline CDR1 MNHEY, CDR2 SVGEGT. DNA for the CDR3: TGTGCCAGCAGTTCCGGGGGCTGGACCCCGAAGTTCTTC. Protein sequence: CASSSGGWTPKFF.

There are a few counts of this clone. The chain combines TRBV28 with TRBJ1-1; D is perhaps TRBD1 (5 bases). CDR3 size: 13 residues. The germline gives CDR1 MDHEN, CDR2 SYDVKM. V dropped 10 bases and J dropped 0 bases, with 12 bases sitting between them. CDR3 sequence: CATRGWVNTEAFF. In DNA, the CDR3 is TGTGCCACCCGGGGCTGGGTGAACACTGAAGCTTTCTTT.

There are a few counts of this clone. The chain combines TRBV20-1 with TRBJ2-5; 7 nucleotides agree with TRBD2. The CDR3 length is 15 residues. Germline CDR1 DFQATT, CDR2 SNEGSKA (reference sequence). J gave up 2 bases and V 5 bases, and 11 bases lay outside the gene matches. The CDR3 region has the DNA TGCAGTGCTTCACGGACTAGAACCCCGCAAGAGACCCAGTACTTC. This sequence encodes CSASRTRTPQETQYF.

This clone has ten or more counts. The chain employs TRBV20-1 and TRBJ2-7; 8 nucleotides match TRBD2. CDR1 is DFQATT and CDR2 is SNEGSKA in the germline V gene (reference sequence). The CDR3 consists of 15 residues. The ends lost 5 bases at V and 0 bases at J; junction bases unmatched: 9. This CDR3 is CSAPTGLAGSYEQYF. The CDR3 nucleotides are TGCAGTGCTCCAACCGGACTAGCAGGCTCCTACGAGCAGTACTTC.

By share, this clone ranks as medium-sized. The chain recombines TRBV6-2 or TRBV6-3 with TRBJ2-5; the D gene is possibly TRBD1 (5 bases). V gave up 2 bases and J gave up 1 base, with 20 bases separating them. The CDR3 runs to 18 residues. Germline V gives CDR1 MNHEY, CDR2 SVGEGT. The CDR3 region has the DNA TGTGCCAGCAGTTACAATCAAGGGGCTTGGTTTGGCCAAGAGACCCAGTACTTC. It translates to CASSYNQGAWFGQETQYF.

There are a few counts of this clone. The chain has TRBV28 and TRBJ1-5; D is ambiguous. The CDR3 extends over 14 amino acids. Germline V CDR1 and CDR2: MDHEN, SYDVKM. Trimming stripped 5 bases from V and 1 base from J, with 9 bases between. The CDR3 sequence is CASSTPGSNQPQHF. In DNA, the CDR3 is TGTGCCAGCAGTACTCCGGGGAGCAATCAGCCCCAGCATTTT.

The J gene is TRBJ1-1, the V gene TRBV25-1, with D perhaps TRBD1 (5 bases). CDR3 length equals 16 residues. Germline loops: CDR1 MGHDK, CDR2 SYGVNS. CDR3 sequence reads: CFSSEASGRPNTEAFF. The DNA for the CDR3 is TGTTTCAGCAGTGAGGCGTCAGGGAGGCCGAACACTGAAGCTTTCTTT.

This clone was detected ten times or more. The chain combines TRBV2 with TRBJ2-5; D is perhaps TRBD2 (6 bases). The CDR3 runs 10 residues. V was trimmed by 8 bases and J by 10 bases, leaving 11 bases between them. CDR1 is SNHLY, CDR2 FYNNEI, per germline. The CDR3 DNA is TGTGCCAGCGTAGACGGGGGCCAGTACTTC. Translating it yields CASVDGGQYF.

This clone was observed at least ten times. A much larger clonotype is one base distant, so this may be a read error. This sample also contains other DNA sequences that code for the same CDR3. The J gene is TRBJ2-2, the V gene TRBV6-1; 7 bases align to TRBD1. The V gene's germline CDR1 is MNHNS and CDR2 SASEGT. This CDR3 region has 15 residues. The trim removed 9 bases at V and 3 bases at J, leaving 10 bases unmatched. CDR3 DNA: TGTGCCAGTTCCACCCCGGGACAGTACACCGGGGAGCTGTTTTTT. Its translation: CASSTPGQYTGELFF.